This T cell receptor beta chain is from a study of blood T cell repertoires in COVID-19. Assay used: immunoSEQ multiplex PCR; TCRdb lists only in-frame clones, some missing. The repertoire holds approximately 140,000 clones, with 70% to 90% as singletons. Germline CDR1 LNHDA, CDR2 SQIVND (reference sequence). This CDR3 comprises 16 residues. V was clipped by 3 bases and J by 1 base, with 13 bases between them. The gene calls are TRBV19 and TRBJ2-4; D perhaps matches TRBD2 (6 bases). The TCR comes from a woman in her forties with active or convalescent COVID-19. Sequenced material: peripheral blood. The CDR3 region is CASSIGGTLAKNIQYF. The CDR3 DNA sequence: TGTGCCAGTAGTATTGGGGGGACGTTGGCCAAAAACATTCAGTACTTC.